This passage covers 16 T cell receptor beta chains from one sample sequenced in a study of control samples from healthy donors and cancer patients. The repertoire was sequenced with immunoSEQ multiplex PCR; TCRdb's copy has only in-frame clones and lacks some. This table has 70,000 to 90,000 clones, 70% to 90% appearing once. Sequencing was carried out using PBMCs. These receptor sequences come from a woman aged 55-69 years with head and neck cancer.

The chain links TRBV18 to TRBJ1-6; 12 nucleotides match TRBD1. The germline V gene has CDR1 KGHSH and CDR2 LQKENI. This CDR3 is 16 amino acids long. Germline trimming cut 2 bases from V and 8 bases from J; bases unmatched to any gene: 4. In nucleotides, the CDR3 is TGTGCCAGCTCACCAGGGACAGGGGGCGAGTATTCACCCCTCCACTTT. Its protein product is CASSPGTGGEYSPLHF.

The genes are TRBV10-1 and TRBJ2-3; D is possibly TRBD1 or TRBD2 (6 bases each). This CDR3 comprises 17 residues. The ends were cut back, 3 bases at V and 2 bases at J, with 18 bases in the middle. The germline CDR1 and CDR2 sequences are WNHNN and SYGVQD (reference sequence). The CDR3 sequence is CASSDGKGGASTDTQYF. Written as DNA, the CDR3 is TGCGCCAGCAGTGACGGGAAGGGGGGAGCCTCCACAGATACGCAGTATTTT.

The chain is built from TRBV30 and TRBJ1-6; D not certain. Trimming removed 2 bases at V and 4 bases at J, with 6 bases between. Germline assignment: CDR1 GTSNPN and CDR2 SVGIG (reference sequence). The CDR3 contains 13 residues. CDR3 nucleotides: TGTGCCTGGAGTACGGATTATAATTCACCCCTCCACTTT. As protein: CAWSTDYNSPLHF.

J is TRBJ2-4 and V is TRBV2; D ambiguous. Germline V gene lookup returns CDR1 SNHLY and CDR2 FYNNEI. Trimming shortened V by 9 bases and J by 6 bases, and 9 bases separated the two germline ends. CDR3 size: 11 residues. CDR3 region: CASLGRNIQYF. Written as DNA, the CDR3 is TGTGCCAGTCTAGGTAGAAACATTCAGTACTTC.

The chain joins TRBV9 to TRBJ2-1; D perhaps matches TRBD1 (6 bases). CDR3 length: 15 residues. Germline CDR1 reads SGDLS; CDR2 reads YYNGEE. Trimming stripped 0 bases from V and 5 bases from J, with 12 bases between. The CDR3 reads CASSVEGQDDNEQFF. CDR3 in DNA: TGTGCCAGCAGCGTAGAGGGACAAGATGACAATGAGCAGTTCTTC. Based on the CDR3 plus reference TRBV9 and TRBJ2-1, the full variable domain is DSGVTQTPKHLITATGQRVTLRCSPRSGDLSVYWYQQSLDQGLQFLIQYYNGEERAKGNILERFSAQQFPDLHSELNLSSLELGDSALYFCASSVEGQDDNEQFFGPGTRLTVL.

As for this clone: The sample holds other DNA sequences that translate to the same CDR3. The gene calls are TRBV5-1 and TRBJ2-7, with D possibly TRBD1 on 6 matching bases. The CDR3 is 12 amino acids. V dropped 4 bases and J dropped 3 bases, with 8 bases sitting between them. CDR1 is SGHRS and CDR2 is YFSETQ in the germline V gene. CDR3 coding DNA: TGCGCCAGCAGCATACAGGGCTACGAGCAGTACTTC. Its protein is CASSIQGYEQYF.

The chain joins TRBV12-3 or TRBV12-4 to TRBJ2-7; no clear D. V gave up 6 bases and J gave up 0 bases, with 9 bases separating them. The CDR3 runs to 13 residues. This CDR3 is CASRDGFSYEQYF. The CDR3 DNA is TGTGCCAGCAGGGACGGGTTCTCCTACGAGCAGTACTTC.

The chain carries TRBV19 and TRBJ2-6; D may be TRBD2 (6 bases). Per the germline V gene, CDR1 is LNHDA and CDR2 is SQIVND (reference sequence). The length of the CDR3 is 15 residues. The ends were cut back, 4 bases at V and 4 bases at J, with 11 bases in the middle. The CDR3 is CASSSQGGGANVLTF. The CDR3 region has the DNA TGTGCCAGTAGTAGCCAGGGAGGAGGGGCCAACGTCCTGACTTTC. Full variable domain (rest looked up from reference TRBV19 and TRBJ2-6): DGGITQSPKYLFRKEGQNVTLSCEQNLNHDAMYWYRQDPGQGLRLIYYSQIVNDFQKGDIAEGYSVSREKKESFPLTVTSAQKNPTAFYLCASSSQGGGANVLTFGAGSRLTVL.

This clone was observed a single time. Additional DNA sequences in this sample encode the identical CDR3. This chain uses TRBV10-3 with TRBJ1-1; TRBD1 might be the D (6 bases). The CDR3 length is 12 residues. Germline CDR1 reads ENHRY; CDR2 reads SYGVKD. The ends were cut back, 2 bases at V and 12 bases at J, with 13 bases in the middle. DNA of the CDR3: TGTGCCATCAGTGAGCGGGCACAGGGCTCTTTCTTT. It yields the protein CAISERAQGSFF.

This clone came up once. The chain carries TRBV7-2 and TRBJ2-3, with 9 bases lining up with TRBD2. CDR3 length: 15 amino acids. The trim removed 5 bases at V and 10 bases at J, leaving 13 bases unmatched. Germline CDR1 is SGHTA and CDR2 is FQGNSA. For the CDR3, the DNA is TGTGCCAGCAGCCAAATGACTAGCGGAATTGGTGCGCAGTATTTT. It translates to CASSQMTSGIGAQYF.

V usage is TRBV5-1 and J usage is TRBJ1-6; TRBD1 matches at 8 bases. This CDR3 comprises 15 residues. J gave up 6 bases and V 3 bases, and 5 bases lay outside the gene matches. The germline gives CDR1 SGHRS, CDR2 YFSETQ. The CDR3 protein is CASSWGQDFNSPLHF. In DNA, the CDR3 is TGCGCCAGCAGCTGGGGACAGGACTTTAATTCACCCCTCCACTTT.

The chain uses TRBV5-1 and TRBJ2-7, with 10 bases that match TRBD2. With 4 bases clipped from V and 3 bases from J, the junction kept 10 bases outside the gene matches. The germline gives CDR1 SGHRS, CDR2 YFSETQ. This CDR3 is built from 16 residues. CDR3 sequence: CASSHGLADLNYEQYF. As DNA, the CDR3 is TGCGCCAGCAGCCACGGACTAGCGGACCTAAACTACGAGCAGTACTTC.

The rearrangement links TRBV29-1 to TRBJ1-1; weak D call: TRBD1 (5 bases). V dropped 7 bases and J dropped 6 bases, with 12 bases sitting between them. Germline V gene data show CDR1 as SQVTM and CDR2 as ANQGSEA. This CDR3 is built from 11 residues. CDR3 residues: CSGGQGSEAFF. CDR3 coding DNA: TGCAGCGGAGGTCAGGGTTCTGAAGCTTTCTTT.

The V gene is TRBV5-1, the J gene TRBJ1-2, with 8 nucleotides matching TRBD1. CDR3 length: 14 amino acids. Trimming took 0 bases from V and 9 from J; bases not matched to a gene: 7. Germline-derived CDR1 and CDR2 are SGHRS and YFSETQ. CDR3 region: CASSLDVGDRSYTF. In nucleotides, the CDR3 is TGCGCCAGCAGCTTGGATGTTGGGGACAGGAGCTACACCTTC. Based on the CDR3 plus reference TRBV5-1 and TRBJ1-2, the full variable domain is KAGVTQTPRYLIKTRGQQVTLSCSPISGHRSVSWYQQTPGQGLQFLFEYFSETQRNKGNFPGRFSGRQFSNSRSEMNVSTLELGDSALYLCASSLDVGDRSYTFGSGTRLTVV.

The V gene is TRBV5-1, the J gene TRBJ2-1; TRBD1 is a possible D gene (6 bases). The CDR3 sequence is 11 residues long. Germline CDR1 and CDR2: SGHRS and YFSETQ. With 0 bases removed from V and 12 bases from J, the gap between germline ends came to 7 bases. The chain's CDR3 is CASSLEGGQFF. DNA of the CDR3: TGCGCCAGCAGCTTGGAAGGGGGGCAGTTCTTC.

This chain joins TRBV6-1 and TRBJ2-2; D is ambiguous. V was shortened by 5 bases and J by 1 base, with 11 bases between the two germline ends. The germline V gene encodes CDR1 MNHNS and CDR2 SASEGT. The length of the CDR3 is 15 residues. The CDR3: CASSSKTVNTGELFF. In DNA form, the CDR3 reads TGTGCCAGCAGTTCGAAGACTGTGAACACCGGGGAGCTGTTTTTT.